This TCR beta chain was identified in a study of blood T cell repertoires in COVID-19. Trimming cost V 6 bases and J 2 bases; bases outside gene matches: 11. Germline values: CDR1 SQVTM, CDR2 ANQGSEA. This CDR3 is built from 15 residues. Clones were sequenced by immunoSEQ multiplex PCR, and TCRdb holds only the in-frame ones, with some missing. The data contain approximately 90,000 clones, approximately 88% of them singletons. The receptor comes from a woman in her sixties or seventies with acute or convalescent COVID-19. The rearrangement joins TRBV29-1 to TRBJ2-3; 7 bases map to TRBD1. The sequencing input was peripheral blood. The DNA for the CDR3 is TGCAGCGTCAGCCCCGGACAGGTTTTCACAGATACGCAGTATTTT. Translated: CSVSPGQVFTDTQYF.